This paragraph reports one TCR beta chain. This CDR3 is built from 13 residues. Trimming removed 2 bases at V and 4 bases at J, with 9 bases between. The germline gives CDR1 GTSNPN, CDR2 SVGIG (reference sequence). Generated by immunoSEQ multiplex PCR, the TCRdb table keeps only in-frame clones and is missing some. The profile shows 270,000 or so clones, 86% of them singletons. The data were taken from a study of blood T cell repertoires in COVID-19. Sequenced material: peripheral blood. The receptor comes from a woman aged 25 to 39 with COVID-19, enrolled during active disease. This chain links TRBV30 with TRBJ1-3; D is unclear. CDR3 DNA sequence: TGTGCCTGGAGTAGCTCGTGGGGAAACACCATATATTTT. This codes for CAWSSSWGNTIYF.